Reported below is one T cell receptor (beta chain). Its antigen is still unknown. The CDR3 runs 15 residues. V lost 5 bases, J lost 5 bases, and 18 bases lay in between. Germline loops: CDR1 SGHAT, CDR2 FQDESV (reference sequence). This sample is drawn from a study of OX40 agonist ivuxolimab in advanced cancers. Study at large: Each patient was given ivuxolimab into a vein every 2 weeks, at 0.01 to 10 mg/kg. Whole-study results and caveats: Clonal expansion was seen in CD4+ and CD8+ blood T cells by week 6 at 0.1 to 3.0 mg/kg.

The assay was immunoSEQ multiplex PCR, and TCRdb's table has in-frame clones only and misses some. This sample has some 82,000 clones; roughly 91% occur once, and the top ten carry 2.3%. The starting material was CD4+ or CD8+ T cells sorted from blood, obtained in a trial of the OX40 agonist ivuxolimab. The TCR sequence derives from an adult with an advanced solid tumor such as melanoma, head and neck, liver or kidney cancer. The chain combines TRBV11-1 with TRBJ2-5; TRBD1 is a possible D gene (6 bases). The chain's CDR3 is CASSAQGQWGETQYF. The CDR3 DNA reads as TGTGCCAGCAGCGCTCAGGGGCAATGGGGGGAGACCCAGTACTTC.